These T cell receptor beta chains were read from a single sample in a study of blood T cell repertoires in COVID-19. This table comes from immunoSEQ multiplex PCR, and its TCRdb copy is limited to in-frame clones, with some not included. The sample shows roughly 250,000 clones, roughly 80% of them seen only once. The sample taken for sequencing was peripheral blood. These receptors came from a woman aged 80 or older with acute or convalescent COVID-19. Each CDR3 is given with its conserved first and last residue. Each record gives: J gene, CDR3 length, V gene, D gene, clone size, CDR3 protein, CDR3 DNA. The D gene is left open where the match is weak. For some rows the clone size is stated as once, few or many, or as a class when expanded; others skip it.

j_gene: TRBJ2-5
len: 11
v_gene: TRBV2
d_gene: .
abundance: .
CDR3aa: CASTTFGTQYF
CDR3nt: TGTGCCAGCACCACTTTCGGGACCCAGTACTTC

j_gene: TRBJ2-5
len: 13
v_gene: TRBV12-3/TRBV12-4
d_gene: .
abundance: .
CDR3aa: CASSRGAQETQYF
CDR3nt: TGTGCCAGTTCACGGGGGGCCCAAGAGACCCAGTACTTC

j_gene: TRBJ1-2
len: 12
v_gene: TRBV28
d_gene: .
abundance: .
CDR3aa: CASSPAVYGYTF
CDR3nt: TGTGCCAGCAGCCCAGCGGTCTATGGCTACACCTTC

j_gene: TRBJ2-5
len: 12
v_gene: TRBV27
d_gene: .
abundance: .
CDR3aa: CASSSRDSVQYF
CDR3nt: TGTGCCAGCAGTTCCCGGGACTCCGTGCAGTACTTC

j_gene: TRBJ1-2
len: 15
v_gene: TRBV7-2
d_gene: .
abundance: .
CDR3aa: CASSSHREGAYGYTF
CDR3nt: TGTGCCAGCAGCTCACACAGGGAAGGTGCCTATGGCTACACCTTC

j_gene: TRBJ1-3
len: 18
v_gene: TRBV4-2
d_gene: TRBD1
abundance: .
CDR3aa: CASSQDKEGTDSGNTIYF
CDR3nt: TGTGCCAGCAGCCAAGATAAGGAGGGGACAGACTCTGGAAACACCATATATTTT

j_gene: TRBJ1-6
len: 15
v_gene: TRBV16
d_gene: .
abundance: .
CDR3aa: CASSQTRQLQSPLHF
CDR3nt: TGTGCCAGCAGCCAAACTAGGCAGTTACAATCACCCCTCCACTTT

j_gene: TRBJ1-3
len: 12
v_gene: TRBV6-5
d_gene: .
abundance: .
CDR3aa: CATLGQGNTIYF
CDR3nt: TGTGCCACCCTTGGGCAGGGAAACACCATATATTTT

j_gene: TRBJ1-1
len: 15
v_gene: TRBV3-1/TRBV3-2
d_gene: TRBD1
abundance: .
CDR3aa: CASSQRQGGNTEAFF
CDR3nt: TGTGCCAGCAGCCAGAGACAGGGGGGAAACACTGAAGCTTTCTTT

j_gene: TRBJ1-2
len: 13
v_gene: TRBV28
d_gene: .
abundance: .
CDR3aa: CASSSGTPNGYTF
CDR3nt: TGTGCCAGCAGTTCCGGGACACCAAATGGCTACACCTTC

j_gene: TRBJ2-3
len: 12
v_gene: TRBV12-3/TRBV12-4
d_gene: .
abundance: .
CDR3aa: CASSPSTDTQYF
CDR3nt: TGTGCCAGCAGTCCCTCCACAGATACGCAGTATTTT

j_gene: TRBJ1-2
len: 13
v_gene: TRBV5-5
d_gene: .
abundance: .
CDR3aa: CASSLPGFYGYTF
CDR3nt: TGTGCCAGCAGCTTACCGGGGTTCTATGGCTACACCTTC

j_gene: TRBJ1-2
len: 13
v_gene: TRBV21-1
d_gene: .
abundance: .
CDR3aa: CASRTRISYGYTF
CDR3nt: TGTGCCAGCAGGACTCGGATATCCTATGGCTACACCTTC

j_gene: TRBJ1-2
len: 14
v_gene: TRBV29-1
d_gene: TRBD1
abundance: .
CDR3aa: CSAGQASANYGYTF
CDR3nt: TGCAGCGCTGGACAGGCTTCAGCTAACTATGGCTACACCTTC

j_gene: TRBJ2-5
len: 14
v_gene: TRBV10-3
d_gene: .
abundance: once
CDR3aa: CAISESRLGETQYF
CDR3nt: TGTGCCATCAGTGAGTCTAGGCTAGGCGAGACCCAGTACTTC

j_gene: TRBJ1-1
len: 15
v_gene: TRBV5-6
d_gene: .
abundance: .
CDR3aa: CASSGAGGENTEAFF
CDR3nt: TGTGCCAGCAGCGGTGCCGGGGGAGAGAACACTGAAGCTTTCTTT

j_gene: TRBJ1-4
len: 13
v_gene: TRBV2
d_gene: TRBD1
abundance: few
CDR3aa: CATRQGAEEKLFF
CDR3nt: TGTGCCACCCGACAGGGGGCGGAGGAAAAACTGTTTTTT

j_gene: TRBJ1-2
len: 16
v_gene: TRBV14
d_gene: TRBD1
abundance: .
CDR3aa: CASSQDLGTGASGYTF
CDR3nt: TGTGCCAGCAGCCAAGATCTTGGGACAGGGGCGTCGGGCTACACCTTC

j_gene: TRBJ1-2
len: 13
v_gene: TRBV20-1
d_gene: .
abundance: .
CDR3aa: CSASPGEDYGYTF
CDR3nt: TGCAGTGCTAGTCCGGGGGAGGACTATGGCTACACCTTC

j_gene: TRBJ2-4
len: 13
v_gene: TRBV27
d_gene: .
abundance: .
CDR3aa: CASSPGRVNIQYF
CDR3nt: TGTGCCAGCAGCCCGGGCAGGGTGAACATTCAGTACTTC

j_gene: TRBJ1-2
len: 15
v_gene: TRBV6-5
d_gene: .
abundance: .
CDR3aa: CASSYSKGGNYGYTF
CDR3nt: TGTGCCAGCAGTTACTCGAAGGGGGGGAACTATGGCTACACCTTC

j_gene: TRBJ2-1
len: 15
v_gene: TRBV7-3
d_gene: TRBD1
abundance: .
CDR3aa: CASSSRQGAYNEQFF
CDR3nt: TGTGCCAGCAGCTCCCGACAGGGAGCCTACAATGAGCAGTTCTTC

j_gene: TRBJ1-1
len: 11
v_gene: TRBV6-5
d_gene: .
abundance: few
CDR3aa: CASKTVTEAFF
CDR3nt: TGTGCCAGCAAGACAGTCACTGAAGCTTTCTTT

j_gene: TRBJ1-2
len: 15
v_gene: TRBV6-1
d_gene: .
abundance: .
CDR3aa: CASSEGTLDNYGYTF
CDR3nt: TGTGCCAGCAGTGAAGGGACATTGGATAACTATGGCTACACCTTC

j_gene: TRBJ1-5
len: 16
v_gene: TRBV19
d_gene: .
abundance: .
CDR3aa: CASSSTWGGLNQPQHF
CDR3nt: TGTGCCAGTAGTTCCACTTGGGGAGGACTCAATCAGCCCCAGCATTTT

j_gene: TRBJ1-6
len: 13
v_gene: TRBV27
d_gene: .
abundance: .
CDR3aa: CASSLSSNSPLHF
CDR3nt: TGTGCCAGCAGTTTATCGAGCAATTCACCCCTCCACTTT

j_gene: TRBJ1-3
len: 16
v_gene: TRBV19
d_gene: .
abundance: .
CDR3aa: CASRGSRAESGNTIYF
CDR3nt: TGTGCCAGCCGGGGGAGCAGGGCTGAATCTGGAAACACCATATATTTT

j_gene: TRBJ1-5
len: 16
v_gene: TRBV6-1
d_gene: TRBD1
abundance: .
CDR3aa: CASSEAGVQGLVPQHF
CDR3nt: TGTGCCAGCAGTGAAGCAGGAGTACAGGGGCTAGTGCCCCAGCATTTT

j_gene: TRBJ1-6
len: 13
v_gene: TRBV5-1
d_gene: .
abundance: .
CDR3aa: CASSESASSPLHF
CDR3nt: TGCGCCAGCAGCGAGTCAGCTAGTTCACCCCTCCACTTT

j_gene: TRBJ1-4
len: 13
v_gene: TRBV7-9
d_gene: TRBD1
abundance: .
CDR3aa: CASKRQGAEKLFF
CDR3nt: TGTGCCAGCAAGAGACAGGGGGCGGAAAAACTGTTTTTT

j_gene: TRBJ2-1
len: 15
v_gene: TRBV25-1
d_gene: .
abundance: few
CDR3aa: CASRPPGGSYNEQFF
CDR3nt: TGTGCCAGCAGACCCCCCGGGGGCTCCTACAATGAGCAGTTCTTC

j_gene: TRBJ1-5
len: 17
v_gene: TRBV5-8
d_gene: .
abundance: .
CDR3aa: CASTSMKMTGGNQPQHF
CDR3nt: TGTGCCAGCACCTCGATGAAGATGACCGGGGGCAATCAGCCCCAGCATTTT